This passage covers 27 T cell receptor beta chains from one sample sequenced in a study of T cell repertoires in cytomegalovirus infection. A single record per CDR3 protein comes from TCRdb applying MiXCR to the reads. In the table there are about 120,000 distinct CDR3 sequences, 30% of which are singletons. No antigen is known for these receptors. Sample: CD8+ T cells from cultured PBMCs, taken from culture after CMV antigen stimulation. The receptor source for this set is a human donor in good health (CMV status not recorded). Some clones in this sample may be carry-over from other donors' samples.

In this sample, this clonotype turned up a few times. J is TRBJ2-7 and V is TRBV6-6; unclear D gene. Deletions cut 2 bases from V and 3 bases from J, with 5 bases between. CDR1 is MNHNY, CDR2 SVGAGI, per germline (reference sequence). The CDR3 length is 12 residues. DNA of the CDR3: TGTGCCAGCAGTTACGCCGTCTACGAGCAGTACTTC. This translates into CASSYAVYEQYF.

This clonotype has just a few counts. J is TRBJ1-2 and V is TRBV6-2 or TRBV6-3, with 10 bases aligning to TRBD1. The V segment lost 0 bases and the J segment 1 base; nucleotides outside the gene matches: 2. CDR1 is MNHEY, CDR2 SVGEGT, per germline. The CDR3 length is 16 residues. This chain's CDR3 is CASSYSRDRGNYGYTF. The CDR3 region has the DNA TGTGCCAGCAGTTACTCGCGGGACAGGGGTAACTATGGCTACACCTTC.

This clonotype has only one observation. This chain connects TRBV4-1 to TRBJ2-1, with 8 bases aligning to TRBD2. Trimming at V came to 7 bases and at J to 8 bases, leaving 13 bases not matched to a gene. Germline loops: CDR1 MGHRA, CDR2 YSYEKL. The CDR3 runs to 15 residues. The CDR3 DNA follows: TGCGCCAGCACCCCGGGGAGCGGGGGCGGGGATGAGCAGTTCTTC. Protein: CASTPGSGGGDEQFF.

The CDR3 region has the DNA TGTGCCAGCAGCTTATGGGTCACAGATACGCAGTATTTT. Translating it yields CASSLWVTDTQYF. This chain joins TRBV7-2 and TRBJ2-3, with no clear D. This CDR3 spans 13 amino acids. V lost 2 bases and J 2 bases, leaving 5 bases between the germline ends. Germline V CDR1 and CDR2: SGHTA, FQGNSA.

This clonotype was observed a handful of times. The CDR3 nucleotides are TGTGCCAGCAGCTCGGGACTAGCGGGGGCCGACTACGAGCAGTACTTC. Translation: CASSSGLAGADYEQYF. The chain couples TRBV7-9 to TRBJ2-7; 14 nucleotides line up with TRBD2. This CDR3 is built from 16 residues. J was trimmed by 3 bases and V by 4 bases; bases with no gene match: 5. Germline V lookup: CDR1 SEHNR, CDR2 FQNEAQ (reference sequence).

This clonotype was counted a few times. The CDR3: CASSLDLGQLRGQYF. DNA for the CDR3: TGTGCCAGCAGCTTAGACCTAGGACAGCTACGAGGGCAGTACTTC. The V call is TRBV7-8, the J call TRBJ2-7; possibly TRBD1 for D (6 bases). V was cut by 1 base and J by 9 bases, with 19 bases left in between. CDR3 length: 15 amino acids. Germline-derived CDR1 and CDR2 are SGHVS and FQNEAQ.

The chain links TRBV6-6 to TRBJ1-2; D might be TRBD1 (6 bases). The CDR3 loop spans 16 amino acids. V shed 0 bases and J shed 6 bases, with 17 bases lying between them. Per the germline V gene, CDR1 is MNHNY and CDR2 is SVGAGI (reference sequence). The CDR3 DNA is TGTGCCAGCAGTTACTCAACGGGACACCTCAGGGATGGCTACACCTTC. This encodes CASSYSTGHLRDGYTF.

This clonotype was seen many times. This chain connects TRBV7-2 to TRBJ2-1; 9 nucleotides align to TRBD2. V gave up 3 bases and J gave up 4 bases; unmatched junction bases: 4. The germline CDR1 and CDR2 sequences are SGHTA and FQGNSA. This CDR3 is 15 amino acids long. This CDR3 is CASSLASGVYNEQFF. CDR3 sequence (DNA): TGTGCCAGCAGCTTGGCTAGCGGGGTTTACAATGAGCAGTTCTTC.

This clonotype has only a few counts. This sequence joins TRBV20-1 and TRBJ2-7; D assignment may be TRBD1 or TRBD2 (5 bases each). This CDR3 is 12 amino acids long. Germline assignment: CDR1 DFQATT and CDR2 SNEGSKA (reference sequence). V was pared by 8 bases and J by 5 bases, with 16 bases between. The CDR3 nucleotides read TGCAGTACTCGGGACCGCTGGGACGAGCAGTACTTC. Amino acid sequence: CSTRDRWDEQYF.

The CDR3 DNA reads TGTGCCAGCAGCCCAGGGGGGGCGAGTTACGATGAGCAGTTCTTC. Protein sequence: CASSPGGASYDEQFF. The J gene is TRBJ2-1, the V gene TRBV7-6, with D perhaps given as TRBD1 or TRBD2 (7 bases each). The CDR3 is 15 residues long. Looked up from germline, CDR1 is SGHVS and CDR2 is FNYEAQ. The V and J ends lost 5 bases and 8 bases respectively, with 19 bases between them.

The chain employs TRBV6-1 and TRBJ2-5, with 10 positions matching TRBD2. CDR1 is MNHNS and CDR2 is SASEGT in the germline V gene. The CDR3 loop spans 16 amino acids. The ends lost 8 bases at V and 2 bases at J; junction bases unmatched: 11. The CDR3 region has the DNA TGTGCCAGCCGACTATATAGCGGGGGGCCTCAAGAGACCCAGTACTTC. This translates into CASRLYSGGPQETQYF.

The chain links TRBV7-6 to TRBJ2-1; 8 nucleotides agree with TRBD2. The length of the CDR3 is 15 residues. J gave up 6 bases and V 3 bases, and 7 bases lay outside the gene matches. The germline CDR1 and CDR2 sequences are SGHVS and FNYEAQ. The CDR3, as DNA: TGTGCCAGCAGCTTTAGCGGGGCGGGGACCAATGAGCAGTTCTTC. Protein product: CASSFSGAGTNEQFF.

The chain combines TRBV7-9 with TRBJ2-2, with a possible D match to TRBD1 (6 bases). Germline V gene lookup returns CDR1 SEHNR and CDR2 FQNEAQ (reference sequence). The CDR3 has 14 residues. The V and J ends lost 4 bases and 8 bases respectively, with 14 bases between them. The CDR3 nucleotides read TGTGCCAGCAGCTACAGGGTCGGTCAAGGGGAGCTGTTTTTT. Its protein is CASSYRVGQGELFF.

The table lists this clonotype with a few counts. The CDR3, as DNA: TGTGCCAGCAGTTACTCGATTATCACCTCCTATGGCTACACCTTC. Protein: CASSYSIITSYGYTF. V usage is TRBV6-5 and J usage is TRBJ1-2, with no clear D. This CDR3 has 15 residues. Between the trimmed V and J ends, which lost 0 bases and 4 bases, there was a span of 12 bases. Germline loops: CDR1 MNHEY, CDR2 SVGAGI.

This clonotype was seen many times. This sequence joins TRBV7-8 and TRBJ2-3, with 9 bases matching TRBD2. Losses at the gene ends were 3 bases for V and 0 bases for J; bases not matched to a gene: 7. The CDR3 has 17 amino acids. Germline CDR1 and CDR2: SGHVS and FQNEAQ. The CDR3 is CASSFGLARASTDTQYF. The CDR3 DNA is TGTGCCAGCAGCTTCGGACTAGCGCGAGCTAGCACAGATACGCAGTATTTT.

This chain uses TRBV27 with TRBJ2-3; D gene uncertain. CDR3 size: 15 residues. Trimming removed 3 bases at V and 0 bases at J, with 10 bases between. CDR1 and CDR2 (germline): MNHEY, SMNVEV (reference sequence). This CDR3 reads CASSFGVPSTDTQYF. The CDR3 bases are TGTGCCAGCAGTTTTGGGGTCCCTAGCACAGATACGCAGTATTTT.

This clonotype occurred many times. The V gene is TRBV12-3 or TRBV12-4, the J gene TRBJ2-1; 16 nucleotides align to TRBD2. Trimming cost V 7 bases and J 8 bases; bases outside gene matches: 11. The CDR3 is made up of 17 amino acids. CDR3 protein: CASTGLAGGLSSHEQFF. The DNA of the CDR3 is TGTGCCAGCACGGGACTAGCGGGGGGGCTCAGTTCCCATGAGCAGTTCTTC.

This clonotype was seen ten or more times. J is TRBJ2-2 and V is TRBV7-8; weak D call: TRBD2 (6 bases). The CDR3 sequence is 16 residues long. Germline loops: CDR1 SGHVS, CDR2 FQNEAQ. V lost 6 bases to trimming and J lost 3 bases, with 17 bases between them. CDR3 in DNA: TGTGCCAGCAGTTTCCTCGGGGGTTTTGACACCGGGGAGCTGTTTTTT. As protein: CASSFLGGFDTGELFF. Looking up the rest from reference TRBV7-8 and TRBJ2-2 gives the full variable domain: GAGVSQSPRYKVAKRGQDVALRCDPISGHVSLFWYQQALGQGPEFLTYFQNEAQLDKSGLPSDRFFAERPEGSVSTLKIQRTQQEDSAVYLCASSFLGGFDTGELFFGEGSRLTVL.

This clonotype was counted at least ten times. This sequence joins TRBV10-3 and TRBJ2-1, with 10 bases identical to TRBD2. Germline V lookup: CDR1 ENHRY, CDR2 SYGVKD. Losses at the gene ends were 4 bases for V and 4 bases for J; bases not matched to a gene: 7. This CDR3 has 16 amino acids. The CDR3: CAISVQAGGIYNEQFF. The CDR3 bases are TGTGCCATCAGTGTTCAAGCGGGGGGGATTTACAATGAGCAGTTCTTC.

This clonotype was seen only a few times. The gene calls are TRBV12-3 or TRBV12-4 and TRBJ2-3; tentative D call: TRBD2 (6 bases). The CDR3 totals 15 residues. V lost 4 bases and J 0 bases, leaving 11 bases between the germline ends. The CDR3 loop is CASSWGGTSTDTQYF. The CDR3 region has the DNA TGTGCCAGCAGTTGGGGAGGTACTAGCACAGATACGCAGTATTTT.

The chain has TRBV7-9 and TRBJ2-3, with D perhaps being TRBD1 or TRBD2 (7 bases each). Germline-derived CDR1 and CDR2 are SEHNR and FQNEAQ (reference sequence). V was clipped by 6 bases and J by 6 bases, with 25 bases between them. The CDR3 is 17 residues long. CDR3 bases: TGTGCCAGCAGTCGACCGGGAGGCGTGACAGGGTGGGATACGCAGTATTTT. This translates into CASSRPGGVTGWDTQYF.

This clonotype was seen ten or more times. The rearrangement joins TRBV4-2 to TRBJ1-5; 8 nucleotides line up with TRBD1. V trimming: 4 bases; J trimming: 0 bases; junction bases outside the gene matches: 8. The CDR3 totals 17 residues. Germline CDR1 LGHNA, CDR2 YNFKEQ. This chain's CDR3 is CASSRGTGQYSNQPQHF. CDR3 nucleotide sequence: TGTGCCAGCAGCCGCGGGACAGGACAGTATAGCAATCAGCCCCAGCATTTT.

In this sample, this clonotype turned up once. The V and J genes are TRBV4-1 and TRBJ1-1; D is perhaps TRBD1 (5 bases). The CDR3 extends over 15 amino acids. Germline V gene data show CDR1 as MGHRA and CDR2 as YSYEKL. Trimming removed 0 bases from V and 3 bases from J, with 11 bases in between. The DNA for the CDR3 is TGCGCCAGCAGCCAAGATCTCGGGGGGGACACTGAAGCTTTCTTT. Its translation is CASSQDLGGDTEAFF.

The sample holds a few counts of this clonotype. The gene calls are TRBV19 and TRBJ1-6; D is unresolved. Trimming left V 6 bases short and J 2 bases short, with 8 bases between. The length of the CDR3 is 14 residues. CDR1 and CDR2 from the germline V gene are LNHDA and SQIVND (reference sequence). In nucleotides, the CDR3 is TGTGCCAGTAGGTCCAGGACCTATAATTCACCCCTCCACTTT. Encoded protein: CASRSRTYNSPLHF.

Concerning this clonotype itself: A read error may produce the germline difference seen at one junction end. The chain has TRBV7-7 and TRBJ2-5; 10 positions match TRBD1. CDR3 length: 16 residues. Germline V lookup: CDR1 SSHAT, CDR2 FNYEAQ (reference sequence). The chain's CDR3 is CASSFGPGQGTETQYF. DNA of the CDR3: TGTGCTAGCAGCTTCGGACCGGGACAGGGGACCGAGACCCAGTACTTC.

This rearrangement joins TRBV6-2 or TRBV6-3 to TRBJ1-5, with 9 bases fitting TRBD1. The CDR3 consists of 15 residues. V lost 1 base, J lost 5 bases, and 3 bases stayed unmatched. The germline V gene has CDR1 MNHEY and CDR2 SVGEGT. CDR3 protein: CASSYFTGGDQPQHF. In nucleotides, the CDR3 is TGTGCCAGCAGTTACTTCACAGGGGGCGATCAGCCCCAGCATTTT.

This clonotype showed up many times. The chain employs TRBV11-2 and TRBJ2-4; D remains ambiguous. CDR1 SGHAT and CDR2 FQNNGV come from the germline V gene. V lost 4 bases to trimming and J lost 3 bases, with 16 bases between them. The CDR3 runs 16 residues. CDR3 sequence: CASSSSNLVGKNIQYF. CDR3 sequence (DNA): TGTGCCAGCAGCTCCTCTAACTTAGTAGGCAAAAACATTCAGTACTTC.